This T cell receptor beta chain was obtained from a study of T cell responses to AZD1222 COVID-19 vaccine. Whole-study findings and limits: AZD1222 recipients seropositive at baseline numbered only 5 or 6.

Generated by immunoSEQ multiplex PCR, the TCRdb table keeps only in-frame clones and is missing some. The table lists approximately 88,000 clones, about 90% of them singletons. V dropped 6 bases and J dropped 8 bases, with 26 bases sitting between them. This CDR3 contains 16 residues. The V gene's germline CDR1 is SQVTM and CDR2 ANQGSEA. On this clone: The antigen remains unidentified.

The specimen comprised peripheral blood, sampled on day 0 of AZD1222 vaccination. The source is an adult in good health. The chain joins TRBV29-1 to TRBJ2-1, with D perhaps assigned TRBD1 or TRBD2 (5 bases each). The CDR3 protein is CSVGDVRASIGDEQFF. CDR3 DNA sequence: TGCAGCGTGGGGGATGTGCGGGCCTCCATTGGAGATGAGCAGTTCTTC.